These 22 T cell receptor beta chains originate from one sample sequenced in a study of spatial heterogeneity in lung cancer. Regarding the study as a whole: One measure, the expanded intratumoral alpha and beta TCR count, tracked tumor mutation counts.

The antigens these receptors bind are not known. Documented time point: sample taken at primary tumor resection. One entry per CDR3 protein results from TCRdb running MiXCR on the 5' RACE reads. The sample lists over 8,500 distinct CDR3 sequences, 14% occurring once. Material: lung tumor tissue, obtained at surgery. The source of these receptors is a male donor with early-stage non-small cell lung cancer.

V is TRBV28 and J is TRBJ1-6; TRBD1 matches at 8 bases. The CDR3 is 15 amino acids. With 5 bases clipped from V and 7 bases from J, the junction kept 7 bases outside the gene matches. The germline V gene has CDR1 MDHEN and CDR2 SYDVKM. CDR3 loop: CASSGQGLRNSPLHF. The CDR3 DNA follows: TGTGCCAGCAGTGGACAGGGCTTGCGGAATTCACCCCTCCACTTT.

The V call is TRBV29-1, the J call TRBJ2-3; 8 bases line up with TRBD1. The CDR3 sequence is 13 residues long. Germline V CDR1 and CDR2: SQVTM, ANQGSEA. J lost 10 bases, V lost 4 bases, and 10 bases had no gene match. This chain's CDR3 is CSVAGQGIVAQYF. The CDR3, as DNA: TGCAGCGTTGCAGGACAGGGAATAGTGGCGCAGTATTTT.

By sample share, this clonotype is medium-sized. CDR3 sequence: CASSEKGALQPQHF. CDR3 nucleotide sequence: TGCGCCAGCAGTGAGAAGGGTGCCCTCCAGCCCCAGCATTTT. This rearrangement joins TRBV10-2 to TRBJ1-5; D unresolved. Germline CDR1 is WSHSY and CDR2 is SAAADI. The CDR3 spans 14 residues. V gave up 2 bases and J gave up 7 bases, with 12 bases separating them.

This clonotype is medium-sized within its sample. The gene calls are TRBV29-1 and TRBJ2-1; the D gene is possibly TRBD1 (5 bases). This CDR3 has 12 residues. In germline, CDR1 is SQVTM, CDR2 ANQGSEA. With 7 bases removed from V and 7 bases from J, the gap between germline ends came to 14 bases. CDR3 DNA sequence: TGCAGCGCCCTAGGGGTGCCTAATGAGCAGTTCTTC. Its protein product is CSALGVPNEQFF.

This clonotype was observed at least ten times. CDR3 nucleotides: TGTGCCAGCAGTGAAGCGATGACTAGCGGGACTAGCACAGATACGCAGTATTTT. This sequence encodes CASSEAMTSGTSTDTQYF. V gene TRBV2 combines with J gene TRBJ2-3; 11 bases line up with TRBD2. The germline CDR1 and CDR2 sequences are SNHLY and FYNNEI. Trimming at V came to 0 bases and at J to 0 bases, leaving 5 bases not matched to a gene. CDR3 size: 18 residues.

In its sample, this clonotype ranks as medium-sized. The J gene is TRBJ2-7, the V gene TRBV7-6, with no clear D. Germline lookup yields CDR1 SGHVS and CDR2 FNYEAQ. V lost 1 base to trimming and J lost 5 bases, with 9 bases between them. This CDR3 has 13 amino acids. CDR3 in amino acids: CASSLVIRHEQYF. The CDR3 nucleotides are TGTGCCAGCAGCTTAGTGATCAGGCACGAGCAGTACTTC. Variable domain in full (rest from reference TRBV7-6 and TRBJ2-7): GAGVSQSPRYKVTKRGQDVALRCDPISGHVSLYWYRQALGQGPEFLTYFNYEAQQDKSGLPNDRFSAERPEGSISTLTIQRTEQRDSAMYRCASSLVIRHEQYFGPGTRLTVT.

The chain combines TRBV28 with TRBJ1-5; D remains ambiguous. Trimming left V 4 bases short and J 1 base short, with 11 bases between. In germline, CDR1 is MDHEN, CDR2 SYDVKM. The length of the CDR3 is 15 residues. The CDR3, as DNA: TGTGCCAGCAGTTCCCAAGGGAACAGCAATCAGCCCCAGCATTTT. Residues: CASSSQGNSNQPQHF.

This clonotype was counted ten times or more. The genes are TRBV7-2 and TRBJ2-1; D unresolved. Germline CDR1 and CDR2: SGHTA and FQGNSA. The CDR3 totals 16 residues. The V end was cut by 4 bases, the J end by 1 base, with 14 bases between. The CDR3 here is CASSWPGSVSYNEQFF. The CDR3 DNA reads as TGTGCCAGCAGCTGGCCTGGCTCCGTATCCTACAATGAGCAGTTCTTC.

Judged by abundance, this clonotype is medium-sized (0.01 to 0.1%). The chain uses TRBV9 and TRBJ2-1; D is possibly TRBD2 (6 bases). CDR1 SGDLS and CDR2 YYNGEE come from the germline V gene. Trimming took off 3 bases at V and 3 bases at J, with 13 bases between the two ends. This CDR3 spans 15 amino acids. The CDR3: CASSAYGDFYNEQFF. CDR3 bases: TGTGCCAGCAGCGCCTACGGGGACTTCTACAATGAGCAGTTCTTC.

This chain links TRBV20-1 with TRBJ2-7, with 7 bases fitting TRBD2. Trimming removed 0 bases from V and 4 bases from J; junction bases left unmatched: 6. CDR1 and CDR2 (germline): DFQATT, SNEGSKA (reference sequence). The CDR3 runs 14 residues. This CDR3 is CSARDTSDWYEQYF. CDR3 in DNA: TGCAGTGCTAGAGACACTAGCGACTGGTACGAGCAGTACTTC.

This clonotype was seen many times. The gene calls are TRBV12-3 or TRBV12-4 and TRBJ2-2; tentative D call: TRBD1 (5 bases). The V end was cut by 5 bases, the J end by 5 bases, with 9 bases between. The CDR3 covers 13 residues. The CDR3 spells CASSLRQTGELFF. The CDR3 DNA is TGTGCCAGCAGTCTCAGACAGACCGGGGAGCTGTTTTTT.

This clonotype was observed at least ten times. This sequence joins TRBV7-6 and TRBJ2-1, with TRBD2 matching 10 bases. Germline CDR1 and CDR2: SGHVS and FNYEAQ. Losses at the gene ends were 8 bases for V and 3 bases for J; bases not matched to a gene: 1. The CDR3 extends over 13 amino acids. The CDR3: CASGTSDYNEQFF. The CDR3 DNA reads TGTGCCAGCGGGACTAGCGACTACAATGAGCAGTTCTTC.

The CDR3 region is CASSLGWGTGREEQYF. CDR3 sequence (DNA): TGCGCCAGCAGCCTAGGTTGGGGGACTGGCCGTGAGGAGCAGTACTTC. The chain has TRBV4-1 and TRBJ2-7, with D possibly TRBD2 on 6 matching bases. The length of the CDR3 is 16 residues. The germline V gene encodes CDR1 MGHRA and CDR2 YSYEKL. The V end lost 4 bases, the J end lost 7 bases, and 23 bases lay between the germline ends.

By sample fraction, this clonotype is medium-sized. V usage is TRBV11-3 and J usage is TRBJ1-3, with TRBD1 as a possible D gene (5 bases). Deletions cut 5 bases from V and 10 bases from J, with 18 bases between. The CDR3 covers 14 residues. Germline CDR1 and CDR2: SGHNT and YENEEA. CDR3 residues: CASSRGGRTSTIYF. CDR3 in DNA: TGTGCCAGCAGCCGCGGGGGACGGACAAGTACCATATATTTT.

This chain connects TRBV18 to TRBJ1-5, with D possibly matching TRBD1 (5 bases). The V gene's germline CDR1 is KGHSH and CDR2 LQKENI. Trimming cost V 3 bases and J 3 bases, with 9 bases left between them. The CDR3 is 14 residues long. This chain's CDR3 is CASSPRQINQPQHF. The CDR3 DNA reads TGTGCCAGCTCACCTCGACAGATCAATCAGCCCCAGCATTTT.

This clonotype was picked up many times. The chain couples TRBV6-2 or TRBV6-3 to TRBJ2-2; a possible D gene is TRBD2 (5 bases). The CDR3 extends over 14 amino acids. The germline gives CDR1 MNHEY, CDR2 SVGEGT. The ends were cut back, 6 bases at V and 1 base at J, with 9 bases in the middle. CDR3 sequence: CASRGEGNTGELFF. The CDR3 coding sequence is TGTGCCAGCAGGGGAGAAGGGAACACCGGGGAGCTGTTTTTT.

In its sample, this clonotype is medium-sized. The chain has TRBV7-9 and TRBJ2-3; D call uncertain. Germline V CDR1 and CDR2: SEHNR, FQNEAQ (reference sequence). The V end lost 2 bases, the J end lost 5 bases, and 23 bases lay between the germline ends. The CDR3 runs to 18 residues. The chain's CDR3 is CASSLRVPNSLGGDTQYF. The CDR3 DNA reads TGTGCCAGCAGCTTAAGGGTGCCGAACAGCCTGGGTGGAGATACGCAGTATTTT. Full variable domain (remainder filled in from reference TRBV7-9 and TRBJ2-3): DTGVSQNPRHKITKRGQNVTFRCDPISEHNRLYWYRQTLGQGPEFLTYFQNEAQLEKSRLLSDRFSAERPKGSFSTLEIQRTEQGDSAMYLCASSLRVPNSLGGDTQYFGPGTRLTVL.

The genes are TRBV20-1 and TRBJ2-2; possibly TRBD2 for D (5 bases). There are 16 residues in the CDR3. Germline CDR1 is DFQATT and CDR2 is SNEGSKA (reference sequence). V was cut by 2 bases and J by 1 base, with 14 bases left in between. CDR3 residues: CSARPPGRLNTGELFF. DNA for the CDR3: TGCAGTGCTAGACCCCCGGGGAGATTGAACACCGGGGAGCTGTTTTTT.

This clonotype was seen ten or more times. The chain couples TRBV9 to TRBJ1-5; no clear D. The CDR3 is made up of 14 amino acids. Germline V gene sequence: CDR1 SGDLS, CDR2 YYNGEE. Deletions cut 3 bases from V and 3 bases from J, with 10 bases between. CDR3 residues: CASSAAGINQPQHF. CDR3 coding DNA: TGTGCCAGCAGCGCCGCAGGAATCAATCAGCCCCAGCATTTT.

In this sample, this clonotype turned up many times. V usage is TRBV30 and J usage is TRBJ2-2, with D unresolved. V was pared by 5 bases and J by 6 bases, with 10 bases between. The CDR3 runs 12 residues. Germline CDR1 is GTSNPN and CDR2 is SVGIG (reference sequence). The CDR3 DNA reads TGTGCCTGGTCAAGAACCGCCGGGGAGCTGTTTTTT. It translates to CAWSRTAGELFF. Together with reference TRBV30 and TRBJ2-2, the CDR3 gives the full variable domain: SQTIHQWPATLVQPVGSPLSLECTVEGTSNPNLYWYRQAAGRGLQLLFYSVGIGQISSEVPQNLSASRPQDRQFILSSKKLLLSDSGFYLCAWSRTAGELFFGEGSRLTVL.

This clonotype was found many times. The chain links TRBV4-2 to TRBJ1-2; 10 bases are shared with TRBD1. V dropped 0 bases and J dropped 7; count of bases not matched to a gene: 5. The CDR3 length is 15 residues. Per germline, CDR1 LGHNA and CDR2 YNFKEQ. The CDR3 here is CASSQEVTGGAGYTF. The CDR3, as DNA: TGTGCCAGCAGCCAAGAGGTGACAGGGGGCGCTGGCTACACCTTC.

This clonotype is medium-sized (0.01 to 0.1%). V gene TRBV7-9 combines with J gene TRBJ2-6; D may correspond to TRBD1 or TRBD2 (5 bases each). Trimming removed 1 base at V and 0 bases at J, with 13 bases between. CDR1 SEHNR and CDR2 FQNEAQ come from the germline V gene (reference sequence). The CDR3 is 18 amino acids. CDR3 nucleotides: TGTGCCAGCAGCTTAGAGGCACGAGGGGCCTCTGGGGCCAACGTCCTGACTTTC. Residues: CASSLEARGASGANVLTF.